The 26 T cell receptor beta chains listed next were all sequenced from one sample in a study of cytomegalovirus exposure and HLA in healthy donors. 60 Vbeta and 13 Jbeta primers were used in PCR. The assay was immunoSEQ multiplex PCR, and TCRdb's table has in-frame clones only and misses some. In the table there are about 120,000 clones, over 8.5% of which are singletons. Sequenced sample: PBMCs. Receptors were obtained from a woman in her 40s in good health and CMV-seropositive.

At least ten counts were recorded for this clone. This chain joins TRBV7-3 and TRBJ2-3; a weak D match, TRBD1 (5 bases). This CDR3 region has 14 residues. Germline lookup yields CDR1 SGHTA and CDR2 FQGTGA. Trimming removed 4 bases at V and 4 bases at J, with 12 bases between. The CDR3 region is CASSSASGSDTQYF. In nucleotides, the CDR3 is TGTGCCAGCAGCTCTGCTTCAGGGTCAGATACGCAGTATTTT.

In nucleotides, the CDR3 is TGTGCCAGCAGCTACATGGGGCTGAATGAGCAGTTCTTC. Residues: CASSYMGLNEQFF. V gene TRBV11-2 combines with J gene TRBJ2-1; D might be TRBD1 (5 bases). There are 13 residues in the CDR3. Looked up from germline, CDR1 is SGHAT and CDR2 is FQNNGV. Between the trimmed V and J ends, which lost 4 bases and 7 bases, there was a span of 11 bases. The full variable domain, its missing parts supplied by reference TRBV11-2 and TRBJ2-1, is EAGVAQSPRYKIIEKRQSVAFWCNPISGHATLYWYQQILGQGPKLLIQFQNNGVVDDSQLPKDRFSAERLKGVDSTLKIQPAKLEDSAVYLCASSYMGLNEQFFGPGTRLTVL.

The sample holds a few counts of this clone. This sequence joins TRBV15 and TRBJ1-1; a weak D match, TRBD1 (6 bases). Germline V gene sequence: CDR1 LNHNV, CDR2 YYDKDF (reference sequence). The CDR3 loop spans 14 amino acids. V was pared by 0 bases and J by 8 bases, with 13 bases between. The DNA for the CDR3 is TGTGCCACCAGCAGAGAAATTGAGGGGGAAGAAGCTTTCTTT. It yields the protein CATSREIEGEEAFF.

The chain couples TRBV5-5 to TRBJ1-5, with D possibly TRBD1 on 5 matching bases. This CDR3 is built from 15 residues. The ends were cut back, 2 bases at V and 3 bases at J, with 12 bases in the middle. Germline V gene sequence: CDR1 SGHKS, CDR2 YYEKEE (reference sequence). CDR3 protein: CASSFGGEINQPQHF. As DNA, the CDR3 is TGTGCCAGCAGCTTTGGGGGGGAGATCAATCAGCCCCAGCATTTT.

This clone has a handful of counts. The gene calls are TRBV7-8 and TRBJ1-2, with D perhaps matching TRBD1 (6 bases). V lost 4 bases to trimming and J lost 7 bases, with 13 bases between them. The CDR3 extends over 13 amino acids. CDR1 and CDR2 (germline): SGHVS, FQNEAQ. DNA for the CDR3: TGTGCCAGCAGCTCGAGGACAGAAGCTGGCTACACCTTC. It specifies CASSSRTEAGYTF.

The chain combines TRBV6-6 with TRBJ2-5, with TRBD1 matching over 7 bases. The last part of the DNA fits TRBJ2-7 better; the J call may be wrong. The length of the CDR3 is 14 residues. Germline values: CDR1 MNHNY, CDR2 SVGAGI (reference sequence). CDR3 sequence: CASSDRVDVYEQYF. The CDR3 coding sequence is TGTGCCAGCAGTGACAGGGTAGATGTCTACGAGCAGTACTTC.

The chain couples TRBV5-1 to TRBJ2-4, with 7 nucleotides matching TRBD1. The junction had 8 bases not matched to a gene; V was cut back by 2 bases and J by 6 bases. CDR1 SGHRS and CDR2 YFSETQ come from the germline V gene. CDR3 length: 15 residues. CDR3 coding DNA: TGCGCCAGCAGCTTCGGGACAGACACCTTAAACATTCAGTACTTC. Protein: CASSFGTDTLNIQYF.

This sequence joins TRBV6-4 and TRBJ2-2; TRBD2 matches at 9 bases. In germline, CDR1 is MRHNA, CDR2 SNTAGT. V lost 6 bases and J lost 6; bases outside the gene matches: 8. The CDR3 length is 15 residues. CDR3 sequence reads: CASRASGGTAGELFF. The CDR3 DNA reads TGTGCCAGCAGAGCGAGCGGGGGGACGGCCGGGGAGCTGTTTTTT.

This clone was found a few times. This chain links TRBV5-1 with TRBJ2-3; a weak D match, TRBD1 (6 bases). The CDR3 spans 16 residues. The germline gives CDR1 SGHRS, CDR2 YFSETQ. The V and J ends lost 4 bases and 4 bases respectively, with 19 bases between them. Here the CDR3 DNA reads TGCGCCAGCAGCCAACCAGGCAGGGGTGGCGCAGATACGCAGTATTTT. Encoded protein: CASSQPGRGGADTQYF.

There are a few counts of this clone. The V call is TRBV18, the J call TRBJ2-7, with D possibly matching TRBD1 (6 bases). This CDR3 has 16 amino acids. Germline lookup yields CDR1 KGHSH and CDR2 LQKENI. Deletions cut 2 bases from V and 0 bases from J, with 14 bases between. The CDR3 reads CASSPEQGTSSYEQYF. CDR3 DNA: TGTGCCAGCTCACCAGAACAGGGTACAAGCTCCTACGAGCAGTACTTC.

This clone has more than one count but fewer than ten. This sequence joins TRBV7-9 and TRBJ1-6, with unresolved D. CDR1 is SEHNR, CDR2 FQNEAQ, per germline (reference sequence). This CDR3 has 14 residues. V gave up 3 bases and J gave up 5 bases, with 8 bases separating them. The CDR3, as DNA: TGTGCCAGCAGCTTCGGAGGGAATAATTCACCCCTCCACTTT. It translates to CASSFGGNNSPLHF.

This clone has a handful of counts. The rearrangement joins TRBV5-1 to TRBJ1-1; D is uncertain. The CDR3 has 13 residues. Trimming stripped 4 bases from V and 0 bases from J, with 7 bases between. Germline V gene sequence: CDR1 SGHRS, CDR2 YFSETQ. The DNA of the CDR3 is TGCGCCAGCAGCGTGGGAGTGAACACTGAAGCTTTCTTT. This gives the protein CASSVGVNTEAFF.

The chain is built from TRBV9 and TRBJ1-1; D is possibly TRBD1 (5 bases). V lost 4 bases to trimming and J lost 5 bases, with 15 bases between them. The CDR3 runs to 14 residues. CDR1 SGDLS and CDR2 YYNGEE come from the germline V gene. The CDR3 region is CASSPFGGWTEAFF. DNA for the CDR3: TGTGCCAGCAGCCCCTTCGGGGGATGGACTGAAGCTTTCTTT.

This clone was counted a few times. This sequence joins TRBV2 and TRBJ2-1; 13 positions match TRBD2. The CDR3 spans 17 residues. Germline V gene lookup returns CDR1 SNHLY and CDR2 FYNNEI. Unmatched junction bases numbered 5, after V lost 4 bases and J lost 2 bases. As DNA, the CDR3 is TGTGCCAGCAGTGCAGGGACTAGCGGGGATCCCTACAATGAGCAGTTCTTC. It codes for CASSAGTSGDPYNEQFF.

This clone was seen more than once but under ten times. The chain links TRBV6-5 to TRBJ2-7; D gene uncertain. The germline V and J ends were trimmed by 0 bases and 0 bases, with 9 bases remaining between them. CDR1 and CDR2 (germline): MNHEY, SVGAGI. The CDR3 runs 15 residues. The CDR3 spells CASSYSSQTSYEQYF. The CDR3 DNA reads TGTGCCAGCAGTTACTCAAGCCAAACCTCCTACGAGCAGTACTTC.

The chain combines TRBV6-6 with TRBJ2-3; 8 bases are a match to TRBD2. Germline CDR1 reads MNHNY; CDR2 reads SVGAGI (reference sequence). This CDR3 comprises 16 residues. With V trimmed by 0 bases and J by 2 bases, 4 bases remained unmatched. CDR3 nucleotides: TGTGCCAGCAGTTACTCAGTTAGCGGGGTCACAGATACGCAGTATTTT. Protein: CASSYSVSGVTDTQYF.

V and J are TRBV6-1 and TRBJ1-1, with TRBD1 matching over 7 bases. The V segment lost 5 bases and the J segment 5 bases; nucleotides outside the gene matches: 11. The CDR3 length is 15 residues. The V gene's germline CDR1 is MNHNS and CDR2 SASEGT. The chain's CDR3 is CASSTYRTGRTEAFF. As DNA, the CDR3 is TGTGCCAGCAGTACCTATCGGACAGGTCGAACTGAAGCTTTCTTT.

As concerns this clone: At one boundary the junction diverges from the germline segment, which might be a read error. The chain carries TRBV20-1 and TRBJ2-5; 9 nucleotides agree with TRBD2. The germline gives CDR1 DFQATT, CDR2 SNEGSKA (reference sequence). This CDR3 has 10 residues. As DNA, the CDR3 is TGCAGTGATGCCAGGACTAGCGCCCACTTC. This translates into CSDARTSAHF.

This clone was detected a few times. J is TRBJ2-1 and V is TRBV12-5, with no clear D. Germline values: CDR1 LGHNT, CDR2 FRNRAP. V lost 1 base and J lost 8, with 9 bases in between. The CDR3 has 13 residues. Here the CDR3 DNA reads TGTGCTAGTGGTTTGGGCCCAGGCGATGAGCAGTTCTTC. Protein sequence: CASGLGPGDEQFF.

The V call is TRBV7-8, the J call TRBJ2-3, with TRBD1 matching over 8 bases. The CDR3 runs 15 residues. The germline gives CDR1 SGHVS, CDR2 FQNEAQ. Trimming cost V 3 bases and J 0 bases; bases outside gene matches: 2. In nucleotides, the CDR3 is TGTGCCAGCAGCTTGGGGACAGGCAGCACAGATACGCAGTATTTT. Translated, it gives CASSLGTGSTDTQYF.

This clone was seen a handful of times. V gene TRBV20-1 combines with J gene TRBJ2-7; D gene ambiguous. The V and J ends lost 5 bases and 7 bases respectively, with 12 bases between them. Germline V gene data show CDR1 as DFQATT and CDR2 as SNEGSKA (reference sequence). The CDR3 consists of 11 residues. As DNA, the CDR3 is TGCAGTGCTGAACACTCGACAGAGCAGTACTTC. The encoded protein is CSAEHSTEQYF.

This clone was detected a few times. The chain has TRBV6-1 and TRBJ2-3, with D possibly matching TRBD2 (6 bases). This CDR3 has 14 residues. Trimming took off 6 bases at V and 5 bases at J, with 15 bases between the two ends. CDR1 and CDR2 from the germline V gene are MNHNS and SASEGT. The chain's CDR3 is CASSAGNGGDTQYF. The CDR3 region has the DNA TGTGCCAGCAGCGCCGGTAACGGGGGAGATACGCAGTATTTT.

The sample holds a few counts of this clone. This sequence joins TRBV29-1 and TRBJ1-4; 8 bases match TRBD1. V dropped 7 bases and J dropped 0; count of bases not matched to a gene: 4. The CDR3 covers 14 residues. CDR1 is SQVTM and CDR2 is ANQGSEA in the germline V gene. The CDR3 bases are TGCAGCGCTGGGACAGGAACAACTAATGAAAAACTGTTTTTT. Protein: CSAGTGTTNEKLFF. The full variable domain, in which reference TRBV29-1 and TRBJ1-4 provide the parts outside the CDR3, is SAVISQKPSRDICQRGTSLTIQCQVDSQVTMMFWYRQQPGQSLTLIATANQGSEATYESGFVIDKFPISRPNLTFSTLTVSNMSPEDSSIYLCSAGTGTTNEKLFFGSGTQLSVL.

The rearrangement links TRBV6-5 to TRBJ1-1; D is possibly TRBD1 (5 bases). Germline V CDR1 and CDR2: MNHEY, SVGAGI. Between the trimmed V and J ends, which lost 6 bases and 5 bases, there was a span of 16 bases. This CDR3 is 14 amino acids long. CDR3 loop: CASRITGAWTEAFF. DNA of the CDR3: TGTGCCAGCAGGATCACTGGGGCTTGGACTGAAGCTTTCTTT.

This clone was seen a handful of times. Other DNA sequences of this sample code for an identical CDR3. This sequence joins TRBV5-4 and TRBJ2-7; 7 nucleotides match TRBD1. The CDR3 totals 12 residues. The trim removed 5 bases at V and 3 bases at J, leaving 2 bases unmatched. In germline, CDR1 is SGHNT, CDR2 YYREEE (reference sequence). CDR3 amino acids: CASSRDSYEQYF. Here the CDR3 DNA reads TGTGCCAGCAGTCGGGACAGCTACGAGCAGTACTTC.

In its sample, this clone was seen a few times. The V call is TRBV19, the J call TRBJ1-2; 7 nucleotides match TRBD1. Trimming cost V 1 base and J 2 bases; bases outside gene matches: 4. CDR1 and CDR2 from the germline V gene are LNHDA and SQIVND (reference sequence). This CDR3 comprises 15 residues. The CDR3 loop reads CASSIVGGGNYGYTF. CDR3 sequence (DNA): TGTGCCAGTAGTATAGTTGGAGGGGGCAACTATGGCTACACCTTC. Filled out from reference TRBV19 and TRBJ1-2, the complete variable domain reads DGGITQSPKYLFRKEGQNVTLSCEQNLNHDAMYWYRQDPGQGLRLIYYSQIVNDFQKGDIAEGYSVSREKKESFPLTVTSAQKNPTAFYLCASSIVGGGNYGYTFGSGTRLTVV.